This entry lists 4 T cell receptor beta chains sequenced from one sample in a study of T cell responses to AZD1222 COVID-19 vaccine. Profiling relied on immunoSEQ multiplex PCR, and the TCRdb table lists in-frame clones only, not all of them. The table shows 100,000 to 150,000 clones, with approximately 92% occurring only once. Source: peripheral blood, taken on day 0 of AZD1222 vaccination. These receptors were collected from an adult in good health.

Only a few counts were recorded for this clone. V and J are TRBV24-1 and TRBJ2-3, with 7 bases lining up with TRBD1. Germline assignment: CDR1 KGHDR and CDR2 SFDVKD. V lost 3 bases and J lost 4; bases outside the gene matches: 9. The CDR3 runs 16 residues. The CDR3 sequence: CATSDPGQRGADTQYF. The CDR3 nucleotides are TGTGCCACCAGTGATCCGGGACAGAGGGGCGCAGATACGCAGTATTTT.

The sample holds a few counts of this clone. This sequence joins TRBV29-1 and TRBJ1-5; D is undetermined. The germline V and J ends were trimmed by 4 bases and 2 bases, with 15 bases remaining between them. The germline CDR1 and CDR2 sequences are SQVTM and ANQGSEA. The CDR3 has 15 residues. The chain's CDR3 is CSVAEGFLGNQPQHF. CDR3 nucleotides: TGCAGCGTTGCGGAGGGTTTCTTAGGCAATCAGCCCCAGCATTTT.

This chain connects TRBV7-9 to TRBJ1-2, with D hard to call. The CDR3 runs 12 residues. The germline V gene encodes CDR1 SEHNR and CDR2 FQNEAQ (reference sequence). The ends were cut back, 4 bases at V and 2 bases at J, with 5 bases in the middle. The CDR3 coding sequence is TGTGCCAGCAGCTCAATCAACTATGGCTACACCTTC. Translated, it gives CASSSINYGYTF.

The chain joins TRBV7-3 to TRBJ2-5; TRBD2 matches at 8 bases. CDR1 and CDR2 from the germline V gene are SGHTA and FQGTGA. V dropped 3 bases and J dropped 5; count of bases not matched to a gene: 11. This CDR3 region has 16 residues. CDR3 protein: CASSLTGTRRAETQYF. CDR3 bases: TGTGCCAGCAGCTTGACCGGGACTAGGAGGGCGGAGACCCAGTACTTC.